Listed here is a single T cell receptor beta chain. Antigen specificity is unknown. This sample was taken from a study of OX40 agonist ivuxolimab in advanced cancers. Findings and limits, study-wide: Among some nonresponders, normalized T-cell clonal expansion was also low.

The CDR3 contains 15 residues. Germline values: CDR1 SGDLS, CDR2 YYNGEE. V dropped 4 bases and J dropped 3 bases, with 13 bases sitting between them. Assay used: immunoSEQ multiplex PCR; TCRdb lists only in-frame clones, some missing. Here the sample spans just over 90,000 clones, approximately 94% being singletons. The receptor was isolated from an adult with an advanced solid tumor such as melanoma, head and neck, liver or kidney cancer. The chain joins TRBV9 to TRBJ2-2; D is possibly TRBD2 (7 bases). Specimen: CD4+ or CD8+ T cells sorted from blood, collected in a trial of the OX40 agonist ivuxolimab. CDR3 region: CASSLRGGDTGELFF. CDR3 coding DNA: TGTGCCAGCAGCCTCAGGGGAGGGGACACCGGGGAGCTGTTTTTT.